There are a few counts of the clone carrying this T cell receptor beta chain. Its specificity is not known. The record originates from a study of blood T cells in healthy people across ages. As for the study in general: The template switching approach captured approximately one barcoded beta molecule for every two T cells. Broader study findings: The donors' CMV status was not determined, possibly confounding changes in expanded clonotypes. Older individuals had lower TCR beta diversity per million T cells (the decline was roughly linear).

The study isolated at least 6 million PBMCs from each sample. The V end lost 3 bases, the J end lost 4 bases, and 13 bases lay between the germline ends. Germline V gene sequence: CDR1 DFQATT, CDR2 SNEGSKA (reference sequence). The CDR3 spans 14 residues. Primed by a sample-barcoded 5' primer and a J-beta primer mix, a second PCR proceeded for about 7 to 11 cycles. One entry per CDR3 protein results from TCRdb running MiXCR on the 5' RACE reads. The sample has about 1.4 million distinct CDR3 sequences; roughly 60% are singletons. This TCR was recovered from a man younger than 30 in good health. The chain employs TRBV20-1 and TRBJ1-5, with D hard to call. Material for sequencing was blood. The CDR3 coding sequence is TGCAGTGCTAGGGCCTACGGGTTAAATCAGCCCCAGCATTTT. Translated, it gives CSARAYGLNQPQHF.